These 20 T cell receptor beta chains came from one sample sequenced in a study of T cell repertoires in cytomegalovirus infection. MiXCR, run by TCRdb on the reads, gives a single entry per CDR3 protein. The repertoire has approximately 630,000 distinct CDR3 sequences, about 24% of them found once; the top ten carry 7% to 9%. Sequenced: CD8+ T cells from PBMCs. The receptors derive from a human donor in good health (CMV status not recorded). Some clones in this sample may be carry-over from other donors' samples.

This clonotype was recorded a few times. The chain is built from TRBV2 and TRBJ1-5, with D unresolved. V was pared by 3 bases and J by 3 bases, with 9 bases between. The germline V gene has CDR1 SNHLY and CDR2 FYNNEI. The CDR3 runs 14 residues. The DNA for the CDR3 is TGTGCCAGCAGTGACAGCGGATACAATCAGCCCCAGCATTTT. Amino acids: CASSDSGYNQPQHF.

The chain employs TRBV20-1 and TRBJ2-5; a possible D gene is TRBD2 (5 bases). The CDR3 loop spans 14 amino acids. The V and J ends lost 7 bases and 3 bases respectively, with 18 bases between them. From germline, CDR1 is DFQATT and CDR2 SNEGSKA (reference sequence). CDR3 DNA sequence: TGCAGTGTCCTAGCTTGGGGTAGTGAAGAGACCCAGTACTTC. It translates to CSVLAWGSEETQYF.

Regarding this clonotype: Given a much more abundant clone one base away, this may be a read error. The chain carries TRBV28 and TRBJ2-7, with a possible D match to TRBD1 (6 bases). CDR3 length: 15 amino acids. CDR1 and CDR2 from the germline V gene are MDHEN and SYDVKM. The CDR3 DNA reads TGTGCCAGCAGTATCCGACAGGAGAACTCCTACGAGCATTACTTC. Its translation: CASSIRQENSYEHYF.

In its sample, this clonotype was seen a few times. The rearrangement links TRBV12-5 to TRBJ2-2; tentative D call: TRBD1 (6 bases). The CDR3 runs 15 residues. V lost 6 bases and J lost 5, with 16 bases in between. Per germline, CDR1 LGHNT and CDR2 FRNRAP. CDR3 bases: TGTGCTAGTGGAGGACCCGGGACAACTACCGGGGAGCTGTTTTTT. Protein product: CASGGPGTTTGELFF.

This clonotype showed up many times. The V call is TRBV7-9, the J call TRBJ1-2; perhaps TRBD1 as D (5 bases). Germline V lookup: CDR1 SEHNR, CDR2 FQNEAQ (reference sequence). The CDR3 spans 13 residues. V was shortened by 4 bases and J by 6 bases, with 12 bases between the two germline ends. CDR3 sequence: CASSSRRGNGYTF. The CDR3 DNA follows: TGTGCCAGCAGCTCCAGAAGGGGTAATGGCTACACCTTC.

This clonotype occurred a few times. V is TRBV3-1 and J is TRBJ1-2; 7 nucleotides align to TRBD1. The junction had 9 bases not matched to a gene; V was cut back by 3 bases and J by 2 bases. The CDR3 sequence is 16 residues long. Germline lookup yields CDR1 LGHDT and CDR2 YNNKEL (reference sequence). In nucleotides, the CDR3 is TGTGCCAGCAGCCACTTGACAGGGTTTGAAAACTATGGCTACACCTTC. Translation gives CASSHLTGFENYGYTF.

This clonotype was counted a few times. This chain uses TRBV28 with TRBJ2-2, with TRBD2 matching over 8 bases. From germline, CDR1 is MDHEN and CDR2 SYDVKM. V shed 6 bases, J shed 3 bases, and the junction held 9 bases outside the gene matches. The CDR3 has 16 residues. The CDR3 region has the DNA TGTGCCAGCAGCCCCTTAGCGGGGAAGGACACCGGGGAGCTGTTTTTT. Amino acids: CASSPLAGKDTGELFF.

The chain employs TRBV19 and TRBJ2-4, with D unclear. The CDR3 sequence is 13 residues long. Germline V lookup: CDR1 LNHDA, CDR2 SQIVND (reference sequence). The V end was cut by 6 bases, the J end by 2 bases, with 8 bases between. CDR3 in amino acids: CASSTKTKNIQYF. The CDR3 coding sequence is TGTGCCAGTAGCACCAAGACCAAAAACATTCAGTACTTC.

The CDR3 protein is CASSFRQLYEQYF. CDR3 nucleotides: TGTGCCAGCAGTTTTAGACAGCTCTACGAGCAGTACTTC. The chain is built from TRBV12-3 or TRBV12-4 and TRBJ2-7; D possibly corresponds to TRBD1 (5 bases). This CDR3 has 13 residues. The germline V and J ends were trimmed by 3 bases and 3 bases, with 9 bases remaining between them.

V gene TRBV28 combines with J gene TRBJ2-5, with TRBD2 as a possible D gene (6 bases). Germline V gene data show CDR1 as MDHEN and CDR2 as SYDVKM. V lost 4 bases, J lost 5 bases, and 29 bases lay in between. CDR3 size: 19 residues. The CDR3, as DNA: TGTGCCAGCAGTTACAGGCTTAACGCCCCAAGACTAGTGCGCGAGACCCAGTACTTC. Translation: CASSYRLNAPRLVRETQYF.

In this sample, this clonotype turned up many times. The chain is built from TRBV7-8 and TRBJ2-1; 8 bases are a match to TRBD2. Germline-derived CDR1 and CDR2 are SGHVS and FQNEAQ. V lost 4 bases to trimming and J lost 4 bases; unmatched junction nucleotides: 6. The CDR3 runs to 15 residues. CDR3: CASSYLAGIYNEQFF. CDR3 DNA sequence: TGTGCCAGCAGCTACTTAGCGGGGATTTACAATGAGCAGTTCTTC.

The chain joins TRBV28 to TRBJ2-1, with TRBD1 matching over 11 bases. V gave up 1 base and J gave up 7 bases; unmatched junction bases: 9. This CDR3 spans 17 amino acids. Per the germline V gene, CDR1 is MDHEN and CDR2 is SYDVKM. The CDR3 nucleotides read TGTGCCAGCAGTTTATATGTGGGGACAGGGGGGGTTAATGAGCAGTTCTTC. Translated: CASSLYVGTGGVNEQFF.

This clonotype was picked up many times. The chain uses TRBV5-6 and TRBJ1-3, with D tentatively TRBD1 (5 bases). V was shortened by 2 bases and J by 1 base, with 10 bases between the two germline ends. There are 15 residues in the CDR3. Germline V gene data show CDR1 as SGHDT and CDR2 as YYEEEE. The CDR3 sequence is CASSFTGASGNTIYF. The CDR3 nucleotides read TGTGCCAGCAGCTTCACAGGCGCTTCTGGAAACACCATATATTTT. The complete variable domain, with remaining parts taken from reference TRBV5-6 and TRBJ1-3, reads DAGVTQSPTHLIKTRGQQVTLRCSPKSGHDTVSWYQQALGQGPQFIFQYYEEEERQRGNFPDRFSGHQFPNYSSELNVNALLLGDSALYLCASSFTGASGNTIYFGEGSWLTVV.

The CDR3 region has the DNA TGTGCCAGCATGGCAGGGGGCCACGAGCAGTACTTC. It yields the protein CASMAGGHEQYF. This chain connects TRBV5-6 to TRBJ2-7; 8 bases agree with TRBD1. The V segment lost 6 bases and the J segment 5 bases; nucleotides outside the gene matches: 4. Germline CDR1 SGHDT, CDR2 YYEEEE. The CDR3 sequence is 12 residues long.

The table lists this clonotype with a count of one. The chain combines TRBV10-1 with TRBJ2-4; tentatively, D is TRBD2 (5 bases). Germline V gene lookup returns CDR1 WNHNN and CDR2 SYGVQD (reference sequence). The ends were cut back, 2 bases at V and 7 bases at J, with 18 bases in the middle. The CDR3 contains 16 residues. The CDR3 coding sequence is TGCGCCAGCAGTGAGCCCCCCAGCGATGGGGAGAACATTCAGTACTTC. This sequence encodes CASSEPPSDGENIQYF.

The chain links TRBV6-1 to TRBJ1-4, with D hard to call. CDR3 length: 16 amino acids. Germline-derived CDR1 and CDR2 are MNHNS and SASEGT. The germline V and J ends were trimmed by 6 bases and 2 bases, with 16 bases remaining between them. In DNA form, the CDR3 reads TGTGCCAGCAGAAGTACCTCTTTTGGGACTAATGAAAAACTGTTTTTT. It yields the protein CASRSTSFGTNEKLFF.

This clonotype was seen ten or more times. This chain links TRBV7-6 with TRBJ2-3, with D perhaps matching TRBD1 (5 bases). Trimming took off 4 bases at V and 5 bases at J, with 10 bases between the two ends. Germline V gene sequence: CDR1 SGHVS, CDR2 FNYEAQ. This CDR3 contains 13 residues. CDR3 DNA sequence: TGTGCCAGCAGCTCCCCGGACAAAGATACGCAGTATTTT. Its protein is CASSSPDKDTQYF. The whole variable domain, filled in from reference TRBV7-6 and TRBJ2-3, reads GAGVSQSPRYKVTKRGQDVALRCDPISGHVSLYWYRQALGQGPEFLTYFNYEAQQDKSGLPNDRFSAERPEGSISTLTIQRTEQRDSAMYRCASSSPDKDTQYFGPGTRLTVL.

About this clonotype itself: The junction differs from germline at one of its ends, possibly a read error. The rearrangement joins TRBV6-5 to TRBJ2-2; D might be TRBD1 or TRBD2, each matching 5 bases. This CDR3 contains 15 residues. Per the germline V gene, CDR1 is MNHEY and CDR2 is SVGAGI. Here the CDR3 reads CASSYSRLNTGDLFF. The CDR3 DNA reads TGTGCCAGCAGTTACTCGCGGCTTAACACCGGGGACCTGTTTTTT.

This clonotype showed up just a few times. V and J are TRBV6-1 and TRBJ2-3; D is unresolved. This CDR3 contains 14 residues. V was clipped by 5 bases and J by 2 bases, with 11 bases between them. Germline CDR1 and CDR2: MNHNS and SASEGT. In DNA form, the CDR3 reads TGTGCCAGCAGTTATGCACTCGACACAGATACGCAGTATTTT. Translation: CASSYALDTDTQYF.

The rearrangement uses TRBV12-3 or TRBV12-4 and TRBJ1-1; 7 nucleotides align to TRBD1. After removal of 5 bases from V and 6 bases from J, the junction contained 9 bases not matched to a gene. The length of the CDR3 is 14 residues. CDR3 coding DNA: TGTGCCAGCAGTACACAGGGGATGGCACCTGAAGCTTTCTTT. It codes for CASSTQGMAPEAFF.